This TCR beta chain derives from a study of cytomegalovirus exposure and HLA in healthy donors. Findings of the study overall: Cytomegalovirus-associated TCR beta chains were listed, numbering roughly 150.

Germline V gene lookup returns CDR1 MNHEY and CDR2 SVGAGI. V gave up 5 bases and J gave up 1 base; unmatched junction bases: 1. The CDR3 totals 15 residues. TCRdb keeps only in-frame clones here, not all; method: immunoSEQ multiplex PCR. The data show roughly 120,000 clones, about 91% seen once. A remark on this clone: No antigen is known for it.

The sequence came from a man between 18 and 35 years old in good health and CMV-seronegative. The chain joins TRBV6-5 to TRBJ2-6; 8 bases are shared with TRBD1. The sample taken for sequencing was PBMCs. CDR3: CASSNRGSGANVLTF. The DNA of the CDR3 is TGTGCCAGCAGTAACAGGGGGTCTGGGGCCAACGTCCTGACTTTC.